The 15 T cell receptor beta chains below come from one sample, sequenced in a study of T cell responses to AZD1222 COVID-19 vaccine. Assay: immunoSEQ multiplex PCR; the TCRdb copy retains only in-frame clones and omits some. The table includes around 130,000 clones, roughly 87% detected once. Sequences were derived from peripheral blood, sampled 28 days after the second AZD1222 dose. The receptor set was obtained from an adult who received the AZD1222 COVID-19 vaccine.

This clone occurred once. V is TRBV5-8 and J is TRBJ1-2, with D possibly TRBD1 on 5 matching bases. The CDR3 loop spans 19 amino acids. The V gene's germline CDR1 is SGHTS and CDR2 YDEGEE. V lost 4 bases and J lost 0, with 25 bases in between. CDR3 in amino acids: CASSPPAYRDALPNYGYTF. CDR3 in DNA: TGTGCCAGCAGCCCTCCAGCCTACCGGGACGCATTACCTAACTATGGCTACACCTTC.

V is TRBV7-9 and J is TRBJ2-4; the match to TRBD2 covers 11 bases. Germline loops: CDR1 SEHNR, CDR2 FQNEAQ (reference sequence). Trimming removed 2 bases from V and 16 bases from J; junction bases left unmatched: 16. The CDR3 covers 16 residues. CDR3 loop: CASSLQGLTSGSQGYF. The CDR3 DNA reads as TGTGCCAGCAGCTTACAAGGGTTAACTAGCGGGAGCCAAGGATACTTC.

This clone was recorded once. This CDR3 reads CASSQGNDQPQHF. The CDR3 region has the DNA TGTGCCAGCTCACAGGGGAATGATCAGCCCCAGCATTTT. This chain links TRBV5-4 with TRBJ1-5; 7 nucleotides agree with TRBD1. J was trimmed by 5 bases and V by 7 bases; bases with no gene match: 6. In germline, CDR1 is SGHNT, CDR2 YYREEE (reference sequence). The CDR3 length is 13 residues.

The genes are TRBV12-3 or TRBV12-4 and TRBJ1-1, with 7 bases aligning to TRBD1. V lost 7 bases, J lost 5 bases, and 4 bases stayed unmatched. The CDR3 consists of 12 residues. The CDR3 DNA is TGTGCCAGCACCGAGACAGGGACTGAAGCTTTCTTT. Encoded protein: CASTETGTEAFF.

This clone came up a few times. The CDR3 DNA reads as TGTGCCAGCAGGCCCCTGCGGACGAGGGGGGAGCTGTTTTTT. It codes for CASRPLRTRGELFF. V gene TRBV7-8 combines with J gene TRBJ2-2; D not certain. With 6 bases removed from V and 8 bases from J, the gap between germline ends came to 16 bases. Germline V CDR1 and CDR2: SGHVS, FQNEAQ. The CDR3 totals 14 residues.

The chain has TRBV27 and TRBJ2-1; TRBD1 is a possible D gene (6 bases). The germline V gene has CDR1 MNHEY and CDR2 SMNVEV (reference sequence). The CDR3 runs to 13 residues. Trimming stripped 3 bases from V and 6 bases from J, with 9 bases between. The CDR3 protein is CASSFTGSNEQFF. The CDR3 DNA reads TGTGCCAGCAGTTTTACAGGGAGCAATGAGCAGTTCTTC.

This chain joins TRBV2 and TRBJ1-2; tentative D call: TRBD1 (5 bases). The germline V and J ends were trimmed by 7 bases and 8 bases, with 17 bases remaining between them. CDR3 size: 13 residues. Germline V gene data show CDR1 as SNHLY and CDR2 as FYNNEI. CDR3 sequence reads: CASNRDSKGGYTF. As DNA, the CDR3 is TGTGCCAGCAATCGGGACTCCAAAGGGGGCTACACCTTC.

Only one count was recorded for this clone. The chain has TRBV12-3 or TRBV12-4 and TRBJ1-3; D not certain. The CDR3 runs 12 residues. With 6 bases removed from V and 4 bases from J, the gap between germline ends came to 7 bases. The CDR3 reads CASSPAGNTIYF. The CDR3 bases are TGTGCCAGCAGCCCCGCCGGAAACACCATATATTTT.

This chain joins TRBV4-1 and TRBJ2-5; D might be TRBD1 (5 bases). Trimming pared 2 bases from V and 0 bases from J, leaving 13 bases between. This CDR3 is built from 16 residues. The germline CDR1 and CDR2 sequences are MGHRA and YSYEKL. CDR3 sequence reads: CASSQPTGRYQETQYF. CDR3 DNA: TGCGCCAGCAGCCAACCTACAGGCAGGTACCAAGAGACCCAGTACTTC.

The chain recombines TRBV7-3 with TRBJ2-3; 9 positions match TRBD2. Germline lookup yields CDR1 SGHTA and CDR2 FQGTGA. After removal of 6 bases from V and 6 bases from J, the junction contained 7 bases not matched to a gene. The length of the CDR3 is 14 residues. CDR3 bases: TGTGCCAGCAGTCCGGGACTAGCAGATGATACGCAGTATTTT. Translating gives CASSPGLADDTQYF.

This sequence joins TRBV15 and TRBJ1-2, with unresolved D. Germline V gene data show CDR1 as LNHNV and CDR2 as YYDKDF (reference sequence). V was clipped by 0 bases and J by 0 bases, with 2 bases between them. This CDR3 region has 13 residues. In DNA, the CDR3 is TGTGCCACCAGCAGAGACACTAACTATGGCTACACCTTC. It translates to CATSRDTNYGYTF.

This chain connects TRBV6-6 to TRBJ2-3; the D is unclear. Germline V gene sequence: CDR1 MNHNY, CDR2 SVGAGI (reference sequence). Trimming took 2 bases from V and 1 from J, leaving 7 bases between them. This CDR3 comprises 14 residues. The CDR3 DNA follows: TGTGCCAGCAGTTACCTGCAGCGCACAGATACGCAGTATTTT. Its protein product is CASSYLQRTDTQYF.

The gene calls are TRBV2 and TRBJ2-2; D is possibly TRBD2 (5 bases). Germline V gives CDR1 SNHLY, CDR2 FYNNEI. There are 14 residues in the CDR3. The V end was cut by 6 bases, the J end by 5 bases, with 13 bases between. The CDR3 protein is CASRASEGTGELFF. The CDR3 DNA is TGTGCCAGCAGGGCCTCTGAGGGAACCGGGGAGCTGTTTTTT.

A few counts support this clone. CDR3 amino acids: CASSLGQGHSPLHF. In nucleotides, the CDR3 is TGTGCCAGCAGCTTAGGACAGGGGCATTCACCCCTCCACTTT. This chain links TRBV5-6 with TRBJ1-6; 9 bases agree with TRBD1. V lost 2 bases, J lost 8 bases, and 2 bases stayed unmatched. CDR1 SGHDT and CDR2 YYEEEE come from the germline V gene. This CDR3 is 14 amino acids long.

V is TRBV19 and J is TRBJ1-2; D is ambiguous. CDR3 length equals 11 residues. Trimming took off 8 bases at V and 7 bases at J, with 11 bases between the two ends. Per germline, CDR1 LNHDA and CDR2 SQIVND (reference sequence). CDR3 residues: CASAREGGYTF. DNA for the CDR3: TGTGCCAGTGCGCGGGAGGGTGGCTACACCTTC.